The rows below give T cell receptor beta chains drawn from one sample of a study of blood T cells in healthy people across ages. MiXCR was run by TCRdb on the 5' RACE reads, yielding one entry per CDR3 protein. This table has 850,000 or so distinct CDR3 sequences, 29% appearing once. Sequenced: blood. All receptors come from a woman of 80 years or more in good health. Each CDR3 is given with its conserved first and last residue. D genes are given only for firm matches. The size entry is marked missing in some rows and otherwise reads once, few, many or a size class.

cdr3_aa,cdr3_nt,v_call,j_call,clone_size,d_call
CASRPSFVQSDDDYEQYF,TGTGCCAGCAGACCAAGCTTCGTCCAGTCGGACGACGACTACGAGCAGTACTTC,TRBV5-4,TRBJ2-7,few,-
CSARGDSWGWEQYF,TGCAGTGCTAGGGGTGACAGCTGGGGATGGGAGCAGTACTTC,TRBV20-1,TRBJ2-7,many,-
CASRDYGTTNEKLFF,TGTGCCAGCAGAGACTACGGGACAACTAATGAAAAACTGTTTTTT,TRBV6-2/TRBV6-3,TRBJ1-4,-,-
CASSFSGPRDTQYF,TGTGCCAGCAGCTTTTCGGGGCCAAGAGATACGCAGTATTTT,TRBV7-2,TRBJ2-3,many,-
CASSLDRGGYTF,TGTGCCAGCAGCTTGGATAGGGGCGGCTACACCTTC,TRBV7-2,TRBJ1-2,many,-
CASSLPGSSETQYF,TGTGCCAGCAGTTTACCCGGGAGCTCAGAGACCCAGTACTTC,TRBV12-3/TRBV12-4,TRBJ2-5,many,-
CASSDRGYTEAFF,TGTGCCAGCAGCGACAGGGGGTATACTGAAGCTTTCTTT,TRBV27,TRBJ1-1,few,TRBD1
CASSYGQGAYEKLFF,TGTGCCAGCAGTTACGGACAGGGGGCTTATGAAAAACTGTTTTTT,TRBV12-3/TRBV12-4,TRBJ1-4,-,TRBD1
CASSLYGQGKTGELFF,TGTGCCAGCAGCTTATACGGGCAGGGGAAGACCGGGGAGCTGTTTTTT,TRBV7-2,TRBJ2-2,-,-
CSARDRPEVYTDSPLHF,TGCAGTGCTAGAGACCGCCCCGAAGTCTATACGGATTCACCCCTCCACTTT,TRBV20-1,TRBJ1-6,-,-
CASSSLLTGRGRISNYGYTF,TGTGCCAGCAGCTCGCTCTTGACCGGGAGAGGGAGGATTTCTAACTATGGCTACACCTTC,TRBV5-6,TRBJ1-2,many,-
CASSLYDPSLTFYNEKLFF,TGTGCCAGCAGCTTGTACGACCCCTCCCTCACCTTCTATAATGAAAAACTGTTTTTT,TRBV5-5,TRBJ1-4,-,-
CAIKGVSDTEAFF,TGTGCCATCAAGGGAGTCTCGGACACTGAAGCTTTCTTT,TRBV10-3,TRBJ1-1,-,-
CASSTTGREPDTRYF,TGTGCCAGCAGCACCACAGGGCGGGAGCCAGATACGCGGTATTTT,TRBV21-1,TRBJ2-3,-,-
CASSPEGVYEQYF,TGTGCCAGCAGTCCGGAGGGGGTCTACGAGCAGTACTTC,TRBV6-2/TRBV6-3,TRBJ2-7,many,-
CSARSNSGGAPFF,TGCAGTGCTAGGTCAAATAGCGGGGGGGCTCCGTTCTTC,TRBV20-1,TRBJ2-1,few,TRBD2
CSARGGRGLTGDYEQYF,TGCAGTGCTAGAGGGGGTAGGGGGCTCACCGGGGACTACGAGCAGTACTTC,TRBV20-1,TRBJ2-7,many,TRBD1
CASTVGQGGQFF,TGTGCCAGCACCGTAGGACAGGGTGGGCAGTTCTTC,TRBV6-2/TRBV6-3,TRBJ2-1,-,TRBD1
CASSPHPVRAGNEQYF,TGTGCCAGCAGCCCCCACCCGGTTCGGGCTGGGAACGAGCAGTACTTC,TRBV7-9,TRBJ2-7,many,-
CASSQQRDSNSGANVLTF,TGCGCCAGCAGCCAACAACGGGACAGCAACTCTGGGGCCAACGTCCTGACTTTC,TRBV4-3,TRBJ2-6,many,TRBD1
CASGIGTGRSRQPQHF,TGTGCCAGCGGAATAGGGACAGGACGCTCGAGGCAGCCCCAGCATTTT,TRBV12-3/TRBV12-4,TRBJ1-5,few,TRBD1
CATSDPTGINSPLHF,TGTGCCACCAGTGATCCAACAGGGATCAATTCACCCCTCCACTTT,TRBV24-1,TRBJ1-6,-,-
CSARTGAPNQPQHF,TGCAGTGCTAGGACAGGGGCTCCCAATCAGCCCCAGCATTTT,TRBV20-1,TRBJ1-5,-,TRBD1
CASSAALTTNEKLFF,TGCGCCAGCAGTGCGGCCCTTACAACTAATGAAAAACTGTTTTTT,TRBV10-1,TRBJ1-4,many,-
CASSFGTGPGETQYF,TGCGCCAGCAGCTTCGGGACAGGGCCGGGGGAGACCCAGTACTTC,TRBV5-1,TRBJ2-5,many,TRBD1
CASSPPGNTEAFF,TGTGCCAGCAGCCCGCCGGGGAACACTGAAGCTTTCTTT,TRBV9,TRBJ1-1,many,-
CASSLGSGGHGDTQYF,TGTGCCAGCAGCTTAGGGAGCGGGGGGCACGGAGATACGCAGTATTTT,TRBV7-8,TRBJ2-3,-,TRBD2
CSASLRRMNTEAFF,TGCAGTGCTAGCCTCCGACGGATGAACACTGAAGCTTTCTTT,TRBV20-1,TRBJ1-1,-,-
CASSEGHTAQPQHF,TGTGCCAGCAGCGAGGGGCACACAGCTCAGCCCCAGCATTTT,TRBV3-1,TRBJ1-5,few,-
CASSLQGAPHEQYF,TGTGCCAGCAGTTTACAGGGGGCGCCGCACGAGCAGTACTTC,TRBV12-3/TRBV12-4,TRBJ2-7,few,TRBD1
CASSLSGQGTQYF,TGTGCCAGCAGCTTATCCGGACAGGGGACCCAGTACTTC,TRBV5-6,TRBJ2-5,many,TRBD1
CALRQGDGTEAFF,TGTGCCCTTCGACAGGGGGACGGCACTGAAGCTTTCTTT,TRBV6-2/TRBV6-3,TRBJ1-1,-,TRBD1
CASRLDRGPTYNSPLHF,TGTGCCAGCAGGCTTGACAGGGGGCCCACCTATAATTCACCCCTCCACTTT,TRBV6-5,TRBJ1-6,many,TRBD1
CATSGRVLNTGELFF,TGTGCCACTTCCGGCAGGGTCCTTAACACCGGGGAGCTGTTTTTT,TRBV7-9,TRBJ2-2,few,-
CASSEGSSSTDTQYF,TGCGCCAGCAGTGAAGGATCGTCTAGCACAGATACGCAGTATTTT,TRBV10-1,TRBJ2-3,many,-
CASSLLGRGTTDTQYF,TGTGCCAGCAGTTTATTGGGGCGGGGCACCACAGATACGCAGTATTTT,TRBV28,TRBJ2-3,few,-
CASSDGLAGGISYNEQFF,TGTGCCAGCAGTGATGGCCTAGCGGGGGGGATCTCCTACAATGAGCAGTTCTTC,TRBV2,TRBJ2-1,few,TRBD2
CASSLASGDFTQYF,TGTGCCAGCAGCTTAGCTAGCGGGGATTTTACGCAGTATTTT,TRBV7-2,TRBJ2-3,many,TRBD2
CAWSARGGAETQYF,TGTGCCTGGAGCGCCCGTGGGGGGGCGGAGACCCAGTACTTC,TRBV30,TRBJ2-5,few,-
CASSARGTGLNYGYTF,TGTGCCAGCAGCGCCCGCGGGACAGGGTTGAACTATGGCTACACCTTC,TRBV3-1,TRBJ1-2,-,TRBD1
CASRATGGSQPQHF,TGTGCCAGCAGGGCGACAGGGGGGAGTCAGCCCCAGCATTTT,TRBV6-1,TRBJ1-5,-,TRBD1
CASSEAAGAGTDTQYF,TGTGCCAGCAGTGAAGCGGCGGGGGCCGGCACAGATACGCAGTATTTT,TRBV6-1,TRBJ2-3,few,-
CASSLIAGGSNTGELFF,TGTGCCAGCAGCTTAATAGCGGGGGGATCGAACACCGGGGAGCTGTTTTTT,TRBV7-8,TRBJ2-2,many,TRBD2
CSGSTGQETQYF,TGCAGCGGATCGACAGGACAAGAGACCCAGTACTTC,TRBV29-1,TRBJ2-5,-,-
CASSYSSLAGGPTDTQYF,TGTGCCAGCAGTTACTCCTCTCTAGCGGGAGGGCCTACAGATACGCAGTATTTT,TRBV6-5,TRBJ2-3,few,TRBD2